The 8 T cell receptor beta chains listed next were all sequenced from one sample in a study of shared T cell receptors in the human thymus. Here immunoSEQ multiplex PCR was the method, and the copy in TCRdb shows in-frame clones only, minus some. The table shows 720,000 or so clones, with approximately 83% occurring only once. These data also formed part of another study, on human thymus T cells.

Input material: thymocytes. These receptors were obtained from a girl less than two years old with a congenital heart defect.

The rearrangement joins TRBV2 to TRBJ2-2; D is possibly TRBD1 (6 bases). V shed 7 bases and J shed 3 bases, with 9 bases lying between them. CDR1 is SNHLY and CDR2 is FYNNEI in the germline V gene. The CDR3 length is 13 residues. CDR3 loop: CASNGQHTGELFF. The DNA of the CDR3 is TGTGCCAGCAACGGACAGCACACCGGGGAGCTGTTTTTT.

The CDR3 DNA is TGTGCCAGCAGCGTGGCCCCAGCAGGGGGCAGTGAAGATACGCAGTATTTT. The encoded protein is CASSVAPAGGSEDTQYF. The V and J genes are TRBV9 and TRBJ2-3, with 8 bases identical to TRBD1. CDR3 length: 17 amino acids. Losses at the gene ends were 2 bases for V and 5 bases for J; bases not matched to a gene: 13. Germline CDR1 is SGDLS and CDR2 is YYNGEE.

On this clone itself: One end of the junction does not line up with germline, which may come from a read error. The chain couples TRBV10-3 to TRBJ1-3, with a tentative D call TRBD1 (6 bases). This CDR3 comprises 15 residues. Germline V lookup: CDR1 ENHRY, CDR2 SYGVKD. The CDR3 here is CAISATDSSGNTIYF. In DNA, the CDR3 is TGTGCCATAAGTGCCACGGACAGCTCTGGAAACACCATATATTTT.

The chain is built from TRBV28 and TRBJ2-5; TRBD1 agrees at 8 bases. CDR3 size: 13 residues. Germline V gene data show CDR1 as MDHEN and CDR2 as SYDVKM. The V gene end was trimmed by 3 bases and the J gene end by 4 bases; junction bases not matched to a gene: 1. CDR3 coding DNA: TGTGCCAGCAGTTTCGGGACAGGAGAGACCCAGTACTTC. This encodes CASSFGTGETQYF.

The chain's CDR3 is CASSQLQWTGELSYEQYF. CDR3 DNA: TGCGCCAGCAGCCAACTCCAATGGACAGGGGAGTTATCCTACGAGCAGTACTTC. The chain links TRBV4-1 to TRBJ2-5; 9 bases fit TRBD1. The J call is doubtful: the DNA matches TRBJ2-7 better. Germline CDR1 MGHRA, CDR2 YSYEKL. The CDR3 totals 18 residues.

The chain is built from TRBV6-4 and TRBJ1-2; D is perhaps TRBD1 (6 bases). Looked up from germline, CDR1 is MRHNA and CDR2 is SNTAGT. Trimming took 6 bases from V and 4 from J, leaving 15 bases between them. The CDR3 consists of 14 residues. CDR3 sequence reads: CASRAAGEPYGYTF. CDR3 coding DNA: TGTGCCAGCAGGGCCGCAGGGGAGCCCTATGGCTACACCTTC.

The V and J genes are TRBV4-1 and TRBJ1-4; 10 bases map to TRBD1. With V trimmed by 2 bases and J by 2 bases, 11 bases remained unmatched. This CDR3 has 19 amino acids. Germline loops: CDR1 MGHRA, CDR2 YSYEKL. CDR3 in amino acids: CASSQKPAKDRGTNEKLFF. As DNA, the CDR3 is TGCGCCAGCAGCCAAAAGCCCGCCAAGGACAGGGGGACTAATGAAAAACTGTTTTTT.

The chain couples TRBV6-1 to TRBJ2-1; TRBD1 aligns across 12 bases. This CDR3 spans 18 amino acids. CDR1 and CDR2 from the germline V gene are MNHNS and SASEGT. The junction had 13 bases not matched to a gene; V was cut back by 1 base and J by 9 bases. The CDR3 spells CASSEGGPGQGAGGEQFF. DNA for the CDR3: TGTGCCAGCAGTGAAGGGGGACCGGGACAGGGGGCTGGAGGTGAGCAGTTCTTC.